The 27 T cell receptor beta chains below all came from one sample that was sequenced in a study of CD8+CD57+ T cells in acquired aplastic anemia. Researchers used genomic DNA as the template to profile TCR beta VDJ and CDR3. One entry per CDR3 protein results from TCRdb running MiXCR on the reads. The sample holds 74,000 or so distinct CDR3 sequences, around half seen once. The specimen sequenced was sorted CD4+, CD8+, or CD8+CD57+ T cells (not recorded which) from PBMCs. The receptors come from a human donor in good health, serving as a control.

The V gene is TRBV7-7, the J gene TRBJ1-1; TRBD1 matches 8 bases. This CDR3 comprises 13 residues. Germline V lookup: CDR1 SSHAT, CDR2 FNYEAQ (reference sequence). The CDR3 DNA follows: TGTGCTAGCGGAACAGGGGGGGTCACTGAAGCTTTCTTT. It is translated as CASGTGGVTEAFF.

To note about this clonotype: A much larger clone lies a single base off, so this may be a read error. This CDR3 is CASSLFPSGRYDAGELFF. The DNA for the CDR3 is TGCGCCAGCAGCTTGTTTCCTAGCGGGAGGTACGACGCCGGGGAGCTGTTTTTT. The chain recombines TRBV5-1 with TRBJ2-2, with 11 bases identical to TRBD2. This CDR3 has 18 amino acids. Looked up from germline, CDR1 is SGHRS and CDR2 is YFSETQ. V was pared by 1 base and J by 6 bases, with 11 bases of the junction left unmatched.

V is TRBV7-9 and J is TRBJ2-5; 7 nucleotides agree with TRBD1. The CDR3 length is 16 residues. Germline assignment: CDR1 SEHNR and CDR2 FQNEAQ (reference sequence). V was pared by 5 bases and J by 1 base, with 10 bases of the junction left unmatched. DNA for the CDR3: TGTGCCAGCAGCCCCCGACAGGGTAGGGGCCAAGAGACCCAGTACTTC. Translation gives CASSPRQGRGQETQYF.

The J gene is TRBJ2-1, the V gene TRBV25-1, with D tentatively TRBD1 (5 bases). The V end lost 1 base, the J end lost 8 bases, and 12 bases lay between the germline ends. Germline V gene lookup returns CDR1 MGHDK and CDR2 SYGVNS. The CDR3 runs 14 residues. The CDR3 nucleotides are TGTGCCAGCAGTGAATCGTGGACACAACATGAGCAGTTCTTC. Its translation: CASSESWTQHEQFF.

J is TRBJ2-7 and V is TRBV2, with TRBD2 identical over 9 bases. Germline lookup yields CDR1 SNHLY and CDR2 FYNNEI. Germline trimming cut 4 bases from V and 4 bases from J; bases unmatched to any gene: 5. The CDR3 has 14 amino acids. The CDR3 loop reads CASSGFSGSYEQYF. DNA of the CDR3: TGTGCCAGCAGTGGATTTAGCGGGAGTTACGAGCAGTACTTC.

This chain's CDR3 is CASSLAVEGYEQYF. In nucleotides, the CDR3 is TGTGCCAGCAGCTTAGCAGTAGAAGGTTACGAGCAGTACTTC. The rearrangement joins TRBV7-9 to TRBJ2-7; D gene uncertain. The CDR3 runs 14 residues. In germline, CDR1 is SEHNR, CDR2 FQNEAQ (reference sequence). V was pared by 0 bases and J by 4 bases, with 10 bases between. Full variable domain (outside the CDR3, taken from reference TRBV7-9 and TRBJ2-7): DTGVSQNPRHKITKRGQNVTFRCDPISEHNRLYWYRQTLGQGPEFLTYFQNEAQLEKSRLLSDRFSAERPKGSFSTLEIQRTEQGDSAMYLCASSLAVEGYEQYFGPGTRLTVT.

The V and J genes are TRBV15 and TRBJ2-3, with TRBD2 matching over 11 bases. CDR3 length: 15 amino acids. The V gene end was trimmed by 6 bases and the J gene end by 1 base; junction bases not matched to a gene: 3. CDR1 is LNHNV and CDR2 is YYDKDF in the germline V gene (reference sequence). CDR3 sequence reads: CATSSTSGGTDTQYF. The CDR3 bases are TGTGCCACCAGTTCGACTAGCGGGGGCACAGATACGCAGTATTTT.

The count of this clonotype is one. The V gene is TRBV10-3, the J gene TRBJ2-1, with D hard to call. The CDR3 sequence is 12 residues long. Germline CDR1 is ENHRY and CDR2 is SYGVKD. V gave up 6 bases and J gave up 8 bases, with 11 bases separating them. The CDR3, as DNA: TGTGCCATCAGAGGGCCGTCAGATGAGCAGTTCTTC. Translating it yields CAIRGPSDEQFF.

The J gene is TRBJ1-2, the V gene TRBV19, with a tentative D call TRBD1 (6 bases). Germline assignment: CDR1 LNHDA and CDR2 SQIVND (reference sequence). Trimming removed 2 bases from V and 8 bases from J, with 12 bases in between. There are 13 residues in the CDR3. The CDR3 spells CASSISGVRGYTF. The CDR3 DNA reads as TGTGCCAGTAGTATATCAGGGGTGAGAGGCTACACCTTC.

V is TRBV7-3 and J is TRBJ1-6, with D possibly matching TRBD1 (5 bases). Per germline, CDR1 SGHTA and CDR2 FQGTGA. V was shortened by 5 bases and J by 9 bases, with 26 bases between the two germline ends. CDR3 size: 18 residues. The CDR3: CASSRRGSQPALGSPLHF. The DNA for the CDR3 is TGTGCCAGCAGCCGACGGGGGAGCCAGCCAGCCCTAGGTTCACCCCTCCACTTT.

The rearrangement uses TRBV25-1 and TRBJ1-5; weak D call: TRBD1 (6 bases). The CDR3 extends over 14 amino acids. Between the trimmed V and J ends, which lost 4 bases and 4 bases, there was a span of 11 bases. Germline V gene lookup returns CDR1 MGHDK and CDR2 SYGVNS. The CDR3, as DNA: TGTGCCAGCAGTGCGAGGGGGACTAATCAGCCCCAGCATTTT. This gives the protein CASSARGTNQPQHF.

The V gene is TRBV7-9, the J gene TRBJ2-7; 8 bases agree with TRBD1. Germline lookup yields CDR1 SEHNR and CDR2 FQNEAQ (reference sequence). V trimming: 5 bases; J trimming: 4 bases; junction bases outside the gene matches: 1. The CDR3 is 12 amino acids. In nucleotides, the CDR3 is TGTGCCAGCAGCGGACAGGGTTACGAGCAGTACGTC. This sequence encodes CASSGQGYEQYV.

Only one count was recorded for this clonotype. V and J are TRBV12-3 or TRBV12-4 and TRBJ2-7, with D uncertain. V was clipped by 5 bases and J by 2 bases, with 10 bases between them. This CDR3 spans 13 amino acids. The CDR3 DNA sequence: TGTGCCAGCAGTCCCCAGGCAGCCTACGAGCAGTACTTC. Translated, it gives CASSPQAAYEQYF.

The rearrangement joins TRBV29-1 to TRBJ1-2, with 7 positions matching TRBD1. CDR1 SQVTM and CDR2 ANQGSEA come from the germline V gene. CDR3 length: 15 residues. V lost 7 bases to trimming and J lost 3 bases; unmatched junction nucleotides: 14. The CDR3 region is CSAEGDREDYYGYTF. In nucleotides, the CDR3 is TGCAGCGCCGAAGGAGACAGGGAGGACTACTATGGCTACACCTTC.

Notes on this clonotype: This may be a read error, as it is one base from a much larger clone. CDR3 nucleotides: TGTGCCATCAGCCAGACTAGCGGGAACTACAATGAGCAGTTCTTC. It translates to CAISQTSGNYNEQFF. V is TRBV10-3 and J is TRBJ2-1, with 11 bases lining up with TRBD2. The CDR3 runs to 15 residues. Germline V gives CDR1 ENHRY, CDR2 SYGVKD. The V segment lost 6 bases and the J segment 3 bases; nucleotides outside the gene matches: 4.

This clonotype was counted ten times or more. This chain connects TRBV20-1 to TRBJ2-7, with TRBD2 identical over 15 bases. This CDR3 spans 15 amino acids. The ends lost 4 bases at V and 2 bases at J; junction bases unmatched: 3. CDR1 is DFQATT, CDR2 SNEGSKA, per germline (reference sequence). DNA of the CDR3: TGCAGTGCTACGGGACTAGCGGGAGGTCCCTACGAGCAGTACTTC. Residues: CSATGLAGGPYEQYF.

This clonotype has at least ten counts. This chain uses TRBV4-1 with TRBJ2-7, with 7 bases identical to TRBD1. Germline loops: CDR1 MGHRA, CDR2 YSYEKL. The CDR3 extends over 17 amino acids. V shed 2 bases, J shed 0 bases, and the junction held 10 bases outside the gene matches. The CDR3 here is CASSQNLGQESSYEQYF. Written as DNA, the CDR3 is TGCGCCAGCAGCCAAAATCTAGGACAGGAGAGCTCCTACGAGCAGTACTTC.

A few counts support this clonotype. The chain uses TRBV20-1 and TRBJ2-7; 7 nucleotides match TRBD1. The CDR3 has 13 amino acids. Germline CDR1 reads DFQATT; CDR2 reads SNEGSKA (reference sequence). Trimming took 1 base from V and 1 from J; bases not matched to a gene: 1. The CDR3 region is CSARVTGSYEQYF. CDR3 DNA sequence: TGCAGTGCTAGAGTGACAGGGTCCTACGAGCAGTACTTC.

This clonotype was found once. The chain joins TRBV9 to TRBJ1-1; D is unresolved. The CDR3 runs 13 residues. Germline V gives CDR1 SGDLS, CDR2 YYNGEE. The V end lost 1 base, the J end lost 3 bases, and 7 bases lay between the germline ends. In nucleotides, the CDR3 is TGTGCCAGCAGCGTACGGCGAGACACTGAAGCTTTCTTT. It encodes CASSVRRDTEAFF.

V and J are TRBV5-6 and TRBJ1-5, with 9 bases lining up with TRBD1. From germline, CDR1 is SGHDT and CDR2 YYEEEE. CDR3 length: 15 amino acids. Unmatched junction bases numbered 3, after V lost 2 bases and J lost 3 bases. The CDR3 here is CASSLRTGANQPQHF. Written as DNA, the CDR3 is TGTGCCAGCAGCTTACGGACAGGGGCCAATCAGCCCCAGCATTTT. The full variable domain, in which reference TRBV5-6 and TRBJ1-5 provide the parts outside the CDR3, is DAGVTQSPTHLIKTRGQQVTLRCSPKSGHDTVSWYQQALGQGPQFIFQYYEEEERQRGNFPDRFSGHQFPNYSSELNVNALLLGDSALYLCASSLRTGANQPQHFGDGTRLSIL.

There are many counts of this clonotype. The chain combines TRBV3-1 with TRBJ2-7, with D perhaps matching TRBD1 (6 bases). Germline CDR1 LGHDT, CDR2 YNNKEL (reference sequence). V lost 8 bases to trimming and J lost 7 bases, with 12 bases between them. CDR3 length: 11 amino acids. CDR3 sequence: CASSGVGEQYF. In DNA, the CDR3 is TGTGCCAGCTCAGGGGTAGGGGAGCAGTACTTC.

This clonotype was observed many times. Because the CDR3 is missing its conserved closing phenylalanine or tryptophan, this is likely a read error. The limits of the CDR3 on the DNA are not certain, so only TCRdb's listed CDR3 is given. The genes are TRBV20-1 and TRBJ1-4. Germline assignment: CDR1 DFQATT and CDR2 SNEGSKA (reference sequence). Counting both end residues, the CDR3 totals 11 amino acids. The CDR3 protein is CSARGWTNSGV.

This clonotype was counted once. V usage is TRBV4-1 and J usage is TRBJ2-7; D possibly matches TRBD1 or TRBD2 (6 bases each). The CDR3 is made up of 16 amino acids. CDR1 and CDR2 from the germline V gene are MGHRA and YSYEKL. Trimming removed 0 bases from V and 3 bases from J, with 15 bases in between. This CDR3 is CASSQEGGTMRYEQYF. The CDR3 DNA is TGCGCCAGCAGCCAAGAAGGGGGGACCATGCGCTACGAGCAGTACTTC.

This clonotype was seen at least ten times. This chain joins TRBV13 and TRBJ2-1; 14 bases fit TRBD2. Germline V lookup: CDR1 PRHDT, CDR2 FYEKMQ (reference sequence). J gave up 3 bases and V 5 bases, and 12 bases lay outside the gene matches. CDR3 length: 19 residues. DNA of the CDR3: TGTGCCAGCAGCCGCGTCGGACTAGCGGGAGGCTCGTTCTACAATGAGCAGTTCTTC. This sequence encodes CASSRVGLAGGSFYNEQFF.

The CDR3 DNA reads TGTGCCATCAGTGATGGCGGGAGCGCTGGGGCCAACGTCCTGACTTTC. This translates into CAISDGGSAGANVLTF. The chain has TRBV10-3 and TRBJ2-6; 7 nucleotides align to TRBD2. The ends lost 3 bases at V and 2 bases at J; junction bases unmatched: 4. CDR1 ENHRY and CDR2 SYGVKD come from the germline V gene. This CDR3 contains 16 residues.

The table lists this clonotype with a count of one. V and J are TRBV19 and TRBJ1-5; TRBD1 matches 10 bases. Germline CDR1 and CDR2: LNHDA and SQIVND (reference sequence). This CDR3 spans 14 amino acids. The junction had 5 bases not matched to a gene; V was cut back by 5 bases and J by 7 bases. In nucleotides, the CDR3 is TGTGCCAGTAGTGAGACAGGGGGCCGGCAGCCCCAGCATTTT. It is translated as CASSETGGRQPQHF.

Concerning this clonotype itself: Just one base apart from a much larger clone, this may be a read error. The chain uses TRBV5-1 and TRBJ2-5; D is possibly TRBD2 (5 bases). The CDR3 runs 15 residues. V was trimmed by 3 bases and J by 7 bases, leaving 19 bases between them. Germline loops: CDR1 SGHRS, CDR2 YFSETQ. CDR3 sequence: CASSSGSRVLATQYF. The CDR3 coding sequence is TGCGCCAGCAGCTCCGGTTCGAGGGTCCTCGCGACCCAGTACTTC.